A selection of T cell receptor beta chains follows, all from one sample in a study of blood T cell repertoires in COVID-19. Here immunoSEQ multiplex PCR was the method, and the copy in TCRdb shows in-frame clones only, minus some. The sample has 150,000 to 190,000 clones, 70% to 90% seen once. The specimen sequenced was peripheral blood. The receptor source for this set is a woman in her fifties or sixties with COVID-19, enrolled during active disease. CDR3s include the opening cysteine and the closing phenylalanine or tryptophan. D genes are given only for firm matches. A clone size is listed for some rows: how often the clone was seen (once, few, many), or a class if it is expanded.

d_call	v_call	j_call	clone_size	cdr3_nt	cdr3_aa
TRBD1	TRBV27	TRBJ1-6	.	TGTGCCAGCAGTTCCTTGACAGGGGAGAGCTCCTATAATTCACCCCTCCACTTT	CASSSLTGESSYNSPLHF
TRBD1	TRBV6-5	TRBJ1-4	.	TGTGCCAGCAGTTACTCGAAACAGGGGGGGAAGCTGTTTTTT	CASSYSKQGGKLFF
TRBD2	TRBV5-1	TRBJ2-1	.	TGCGCCAGCAGCTTGGGCAAGACTAGCGGGCCCTACAATGAGCAGTTCTTC	CASSLGKTSGPYNEQFF
TRBD1	TRBV19	TRBJ1-2	once	TGTGCCAGTAGTCTACCGGGACAGGGGGACTATGGCTACACCTTC	CASSLPGQGDYGYTF
.	TRBV9	TRBJ2-7	.	TGTGCCAGCAGCCCTTGGGGCGGCTCCTACGAGCAGTACTTC	CASSPWGGSYEQYF
.	TRBV6-1	TRBJ1-5	.	TGTGCCAGCAGTGAGAGGCGGGGTGGCAATCAGCCCCAGCATTTT	CASSERRGGNQPQHF
TRBD1	TRBV7-2	TRBJ1-4	.	TGTGCCAGCAGCTTAGGCCAGGGGGCTGAAAAACTGTTTTTT	CASSLGQGAEKLFF
.	TRBV3-1/TRBV3-2	TRBJ1-6	.	TGTGCCAGCAGCCTCAGGGGAAGCGGTTCACCCCTCCACTTT	CASSLRGSGSPLHF
.	TRBV7-8	TRBJ1-3	.	TGTGCCAGCAGCTTAGGGGGGGGGCTAGGAAACACCATATATTTT	CASSLGGGLGNTIYF
TRBD1	TRBV19	TRBJ2-1	.	TGTGCCAGTGATGCCGACAGGGGCTCCTACAATGAGCAGTTCTTC	CASDADRGSYNEQFF
.	TRBV19	TRBJ2-1	.	TGTGCCAGTACCCTAATAATTGGGGCCCACAATGAGCAGTTCTTC	CASTLIIGAHNEQFF
TRBD1	TRBV3-1/TRBV3-2	TRBJ1-1	.	TGTGCCAGCAGCCAGCCTATCGGGACAGGGGGCGGCACTGAAGCTTTCTTT	CASSQPIGTGGGTEAFF
.	TRBV10-2	TRBJ1-2	.	TGCGCCAGCCGCGTGGAGTTCTATGGCTACACCTTC	CASRVEFYGYTF
.	TRBV27	TRBJ1-2	.	TGTGCCAGCAGTTTATCCAGGGGCGATGGCTACACCTTC	CASSLSRGDGYTF
.	TRBV7-2	TRBJ2-3	.	TGTGCCAGCAGCCTCAATAGCGGTATTAGCACAGATACGCAGTATTTT	CASSLNSGISTDTQYF
.	TRBV2	TRBJ1-3	.	TGTGCCAGCACCCGCCGGGGGGGACGAGTTGGAAACACCATATATTTT	CASTRRGGRVGNTIYF
.	TRBV11-2	TRBJ1-1	.	TGTGCCAGCAGCTGGGGGGGCGCGAACACTGAAGCTTTCTTT	CASSWGGANTEAFF
TRBD2	TRBV5-1	TRBJ2-3	once	TGCGCCAGCAGCGTAGCGGGAGGAGATACGCAGTATTTT	CASSVAGGDTQYF
.	TRBV7-6	TRBJ2-2	.	TGTGCCAGCAACGGAGCGAACACCGGGGAGCTGTTTTTT	CASNGANTGELFF
.	TRBV19	TRBJ1-2	.	TGTGCCAGTACCGCAGGGCTCTATGGCTACACCTTC	CASTAGLYGYTF
TRBD1	TRBV28	TRBJ1-5	.	TGTGCCAGCAGAGGAGGAGCAGGGGGAAGTCCCCAGCATTTT	CASRGGAGGSPQHF
.	TRBV19	TRBJ2-1	once	TGTGCCAGTAGTATTAGGGAGTACAATGAGCAGTTCTTC	CASSIREYNEQFF
TRBD2	TRBV15	TRBJ2-1	.	TGTGCCACCAGCAGCCCCCAAATTCATAGCGGGAGGACTGAGCAGTTCTTC	CATSSPQIHSGRTEQFF
.	TRBV27	TRBJ1-6	.	TGTGCCAGCAGTTTAATAGCCAAAGGCAGCTCCTATAATTCACCCCTCCACTTT	CASSLIAKGSSYNSPLHF
TRBD1	TRBV6-6	TRBJ1-1	once	TGTGCCAGCAGTTACGGGACAGGTGAAGCTTTCTTT	CASSYGTGEAFF
.	TRBV29-1	TRBJ2-3	.	TGCAGCGTAACGGGGAGCACAGATACGCAGTATTTT	CSVTGSTDTQYF
TRBD2	TRBV6-5	TRBJ2-1	.	TGTGCCAGCAGTTACGGGAGCGGGAGGGCCTACAATGAGCAGTTCTTC	CASSYGSGRAYNEQFF
.	TRBV5-1	TRBJ2-5	.	TGCGCCAGCAGCTTAACAGGAAAAGAGACCCAGTACTTC	CASSLTGKETQYF
TRBD1	TRBV7-9	TRBJ2-1	.	TGTGCCAGCAGCTCCCGGGACAGGGTCCATGAGCAGTTCTTC	CASSSRDRVHEQFF
TRBD1	TRBV9	TRBJ1-1	once	TGTGCCAGCAGCGATCGACAGGGGGCGCGAGATGAAGCTTTCTTT	CASSDRQGARDEAFF